The 7 T cell receptor beta chains given below trace back to one sample, sequenced in a study of technical replicates of blood from a few donors. Assay used: immunoSEQ multiplex PCR; TCRdb lists only in-frame clones, some missing. The table lists around 72,000 clones, roughly nine tenths of them singletons. The sequenced sample was PBMCs. The receptors derive from a human donor in good health. Some clones in this sample may be carry-over from other donors' samples.

The chain combines TRBV6-6 with TRBJ2-1; 7 bases align to TRBD2. The CDR3 extends over 14 amino acids. CDR1 and CDR2 from the germline V gene are MNHNY and SVGAGI (reference sequence). V trimming: 4 bases; J trimming: 5 bases; junction bases outside the gene matches: 5. Here the CDR3 reads CASSLWGGNNEQFF. The DNA of the CDR3 is TGTGCCAGCAGTTTGTGGGGGGGGAACAATGAGCAGTTCTTC.

This chain connects TRBV2 to TRBJ2-4; possibly TRBD2 for D (6 bases). There are 13 residues in the CDR3. Trimming took 6 bases from V and 4 from J, leaving 10 bases between them. The germline V gene encodes CDR1 SNHLY and CDR2 FYNNEI. The CDR3 spells CASSLREKNIQYF. Written as DNA, the CDR3 is TGTGCCAGCAGCTTGCGGGAAAAAAACATTCAGTACTTC.

V and J are TRBV4-1 and TRBJ2-5; D gene ambiguous. The CDR3 has 14 residues. Trimming pared 8 bases from V and 2 bases from J, leaving 15 bases between. Germline CDR1 MGHRA, CDR2 YSYEKL. CDR3 in DNA: TGCGCCAGCGGAAACCCGACTCGTCAAGAGACCCAGTACTTC. It translates to CASGNPTRQETQYF.

CDR3 nucleotides: TGTGCCAGCAGTGGAGCCCGGACTAGCGGGGGGGCCGGGTACGAGCAGTACTTC. Amino acid sequence: CASSGARTSGGAGYEQYF. The chain carries TRBV2 and TRBJ2-7; 15 nucleotides agree with TRBD2. Germline V gene data show CDR1 as SNHLY and CDR2 as FYNNEI. There are 18 residues in the CDR3. With V trimmed by 4 bases and J by 4 bases, 11 bases remained unmatched.

This clone was recorded only once. This chain connects TRBV5-4 to TRBJ1-4; D is possibly TRBD1 (6 bases). With 4 bases removed from V and 5 bases from J, the gap between germline ends came to 12 bases. In germline, CDR1 is SGHNT, CDR2 YYREEE (reference sequence). This CDR3 contains 14 residues. The CDR3 DNA follows: TGTGCCAGCAGCAAACAGGGAGCAAATGAAAAACTGTTTTTT. Translated: CASSKQGANEKLFF.

The chain joins TRBV19 to TRBJ1-2; TRBD1 matches at 8 bases. Germline V gene sequence: CDR1 LNHDA, CDR2 SQIVND (reference sequence). The CDR3 length is 15 residues. V lost 8 bases to trimming and J lost 6 bases; unmatched junction nucleotides: 14. The CDR3 protein is CASSAPIRDRNGYTF. The CDR3, as DNA: TGTGCCAGTTCCGCCCCGATCCGGGACAGGAATGGCTACACCTTC. The full variable domain, its missing parts supplied by reference TRBV19 and TRBJ1-2, is DGGITQSPKYLFRKEGQNVTLSCEQNLNHDAMYWYRQDPGQGLRLIYYSQIVNDFQKGDIAEGYSVSREKKESFPLTVTSAQKNPTAFYLCASSAPIRDRNGYTFGSGTRLTVV.

The chain combines TRBV7-2 with TRBJ2-7; D might be TRBD1 (5 bases). CDR3 length: 14 amino acids. The germline gives CDR1 SGHTA, CDR2 FQGNSA. Trimming took 3 bases from V and 0 from J, leaving 9 bases between them. CDR3 protein: CASSLGQNSYEQYF. The CDR3 DNA is TGTGCCAGCAGCTTGGGGCAGAACTCCTACGAGCAGTACTTC.